Below are 23 T cell receptor beta chains sequenced from a single sample in a study of blood T cell repertoires in COVID-19. Using immunoSEQ multiplex PCR, the repertoire was profiled, and TCRdb retains in-frame clones only, with some absent. The repertoire consists of about 190,000 clones, with about 88% occurring once and the leading ten covering 5% to 8%. The sequencing input was peripheral blood. The receptors were sampled from a woman aged 40 to 50 who had recovered from COVID-19.

The CDR3 sequence is CASADSMNTEAFF. DNA of the CDR3: TGTGCCAGCGCGGACAGCATGAACACTGAAGCTTTCTTT. V and J are TRBV18 and TRBJ1-1; possible D gene TRBD1, 6 bases. Germline V gives CDR1 KGHSH, CDR2 LQKENI. The CDR3 is 13 amino acids. Trimming cost V 8 bases and J 0 bases, with 10 bases left between them.

The gene calls are TRBV7-3 and TRBJ2-2; perhaps TRBD1 as D (5 bases). Germline CDR1 is SGHTA and CDR2 is FQGTGA. This CDR3 is 16 amino acids long. Deletions cut 6 bases from V and 1 base from J, with 15 bases between. In DNA form, the CDR3 reads TGTGCCAGCAGTCGACGCAGGGTGGAGAACACCGGGGAGCTGTTTTTT. This codes for CASSRRRVENTGELFF.

The rearrangement joins TRBV6-6 to TRBJ1-5; D unclear. Germline V CDR1 and CDR2: MNHNY, SVGAGI (reference sequence). Trimming removed 5 bases at V and 3 bases at J, with 23 bases between. This CDR3 region has 18 residues. The CDR3 region is CASSHAPSGDIFNQPQHF. DNA of the CDR3: TGTGCCAGCAGTCACGCCCCGTCTGGCGACATTTTCAATCAGCCCCAGCATTTT.

V usage is TRBV27 and J usage is TRBJ2-1; D gene ambiguous. The CDR3 has 15 amino acids. CDR1 is MNHEY and CDR2 is SMNVEV in the germline V gene (reference sequence). Trimming took off 10 bases at V and 0 bases at J, with 16 bases between the two ends. CDR3 nucleotide sequence: TGTGCCATCCTCAACAGCAGACACTCCTACAATGAGCAGTTCTTC. Protein product: CAILNSRHSYNEQFF.

DNA of the CDR3: TGTGCCAGCAGTACAGGGGTTAGCAATCAGCCCCAGCATTTT. Translated, it gives CASSTGVSNQPQHF. The V call is TRBV2, the J call TRBJ1-5; 7 nucleotides line up with TRBD1. Germline CDR1 and CDR2: SNHLY and FYNNEI. This CDR3 spans 14 amino acids. Trimming removed 5 bases from V and 0 bases from J; junction bases left unmatched: 1.

This chain connects TRBV6-5 to TRBJ2-5, with TRBD2 identical over 9 bases. CDR3 size: 15 residues. Germline V lookup: CDR1 MNHEY, CDR2 SVGAGI. The V segment lost 4 bases and the J segment 0 bases; nucleotides outside the gene matches: 3. The CDR3 sequence: CASSSSGGYQETQYF. The DNA of the CDR3 is TGTGCCAGCAGTTCGAGCGGGGGGTACCAAGAGACCCAGTACTTC.

The count of this clone is one. The chain is built from TRBV14 and TRBJ1-4; 7 nucleotides align to TRBD1. Germline V gene data show CDR1 as SGHDN and CDR2 as FVKESK. V lost 4 bases, J lost 7 bases, and 9 bases stayed unmatched. The length of the CDR3 is 15 residues. The DNA of the CDR3 is TGTGCCAGCAGCCCGATGACAGGGCGGAGTGAAAAACTGTTTTTT. This encodes CASSPMTGRSEKLFF. Full variable domain (outside the CDR3, taken from reference TRBV14 and TRBJ1-4): EAGVTQFPSHSVIEKGQTVTLRCDPISGHDNLYWYRRVMGKEIKFLLHFVKESKQDESGMPNNRFLAERTGGTYSTLKVQPAELEDSGVYFCASSPMTGRSEKLFFGSGTQLSVL.

V is TRBV2 and J is TRBJ2-5; TRBD2 aligns across 14 bases. Trimming at V came to 7 bases and at J to 5 bases, leaving 9 bases not matched to a gene. The CDR3 extends over 16 amino acids. The germline CDR1 and CDR2 sequences are SNHLY and FYNNEI. The CDR3 nucleotides read TGTGCCAGCAACCAAGGGACTAGCGGGAGTTGGGAGACCCAGTACTTC. Amino acids: CASNQGTSGSWETQYF.

V is TRBV6-6 and J is TRBJ1-6; tentative D call: TRBD1 (6 bases). V lost 4 bases, J lost 4 bases, and 11 bases lay in between. The CDR3 is made up of 15 amino acids. Germline V CDR1 and CDR2: MNHNY, SVGAGI (reference sequence). CDR3 sequence reads: CASSFRDTYNSPLHF. CDR3 sequence (DNA): TGTGCCAGCAGTTTCCGGGACACTTATAATTCACCCCTCCACTTT.

V and J are TRBV4-2 and TRBJ2-6; D is perhaps TRBD2 (6 bases). V was clipped by 0 bases and J by 1 base, with 13 bases between them. CDR1 and CDR2 from the germline V gene are LGHNA and YNFKEQ. The CDR3 has 18 residues. The CDR3 DNA reads as TGTGCCAGCAGCCAAGACTTCCTCGGGGGATCTGGGGCCAACGTCCTGACTTTC. This gives the protein CASSQDFLGGSGANVLTF.

This clone was detected only once. The gene calls are TRBV5-4 and TRBJ2-1; D may be TRBD1 (6 bases). This CDR3 contains 14 residues. V gave up 4 bases and J gave up 1 base, with 9 bases separating them. Looked up from germline, CDR1 is SGHNT and CDR2 is YYREEE (reference sequence). In DNA, the CDR3 is TGTGCCAGCAGCACCAGGGGTTCCTACAATGAGCAGTTCTTC. It encodes CASSTRGSYNEQFF.

A word on this clone: One end of the junction is discordant with germline, which a read error may explain. J is TRBJ1-1 and V is TRBV5-4; unclear D gene. The CDR3 runs to 11 residues. Germline V gene data show CDR1 as SGHNT and CDR2 as YYREEE (reference sequence). The CDR3, as DNA: TGTGCCAGCAGCTTGAAGACGGAACTAATCTTT. Its protein product is CASSLKTELIF. Full variable domain (rest looked up from reference TRBV5-4 and TRBJ1-1): ETGVTQSPTHLIKTRGQQVTLRCSSQSGHNTVSWYQQALGQGPQFIFQYYREEENGRGNFPPRFSGLQFPNYSSELNVNALELDDSALYLCASSLKTELIFGQGTRLTVV.

The CDR3 loop is CASSPTPAGGSGSETQYF. The CDR3 DNA follows: TGTGCCAGCAGTCCCACCCCGGCGGGGGGAAGCGGGTCGGAGACCCAGTACTTC. The chain joins TRBV6-6 to TRBJ2-5; 8 positions match TRBD2. Trimming took 5 bases from V and 5 from J; bases not matched to a gene: 19. CDR1 MNHNY and CDR2 SVGAGI come from the germline V gene (reference sequence). This CDR3 contains 18 residues.

The chain couples TRBV7-7 to TRBJ2-7, with 14 bases matching TRBD2. The CDR3 totals 18 residues. Trimming cost V 5 bases and J 6 bases; bases outside gene matches: 15. Germline V lookup: CDR1 SSHAT, CDR2 FNYEAQ (reference sequence). CDR3 residues: CASSQQPPGLAGVGEQYF. CDR3 bases: TGTGCCAGCAGCCAACAACCTCCGGGACTAGCGGGAGTCGGCGAGCAGTACTTC.

The V call is TRBV7-6, the J call TRBJ2-2, with 12 bases identical to TRBD2. Germline V gives CDR1 SGHVS, CDR2 FNYEAQ. Trimming removed 5 bases from V and 6 bases from J; junction bases left unmatched: 4. There are 15 residues in the CDR3. CDR3 DNA sequence: TGTGCCAGCAGCATGACTAGCGGGAGCCCCGGGGAGCTGTTTTTT. This translates into CASSMTSGSPGELFF. Full variable domain (remainder filled in from reference TRBV7-6 and TRBJ2-2): GAGVSQSPRYKVTKRGQDVALRCDPISGHVSLYWYRQALGQGPEFLTYFNYEAQQDKSGLPNDRFSAERPEGSISTLTIQRTEQRDSAMYRCASSMTSGSPGELFFGEGSRLTVL.

The chain couples TRBV30 to TRBJ1-2; 7 bases are a match to TRBD1. Germline loops: CDR1 GTSNPN, CDR2 SVGIG (reference sequence). The CDR3 extends over 12 amino acids. The V segment lost 3 bases and the J segment 6 bases; nucleotides outside the gene matches: 4. CDR3 DNA: TGTGCCTGGAGCCAGGGGGAGAATGGCTACACCTTC. Amino acids: CAWSQGENGYTF.

This clone was found once. The chain employs TRBV3-1 (or the pseudogene TRBV3-2) and TRBJ1-2, with 7 bases lining up with TRBD1. The CDR3 consists of 15 residues. The V and J ends lost 1 base and 0 bases, in that order; junction bases with no gene match: 2. Germline V gene sequence: CDR1 LGHDT, CDR2 YNNKEL (reference sequence). In DNA, the CDR3 is TGTGCCAGCAGCCAAGGTGACAGGGCTAACTATGGCTACACCTTC. The encoded protein is CASSQGDRANYGYTF.

This chain joins TRBV10-3 and TRBJ2-1; D perhaps matches TRBD2 (7 bases). The CDR3 covers 13 residues. Trimming left V 5 bases short and J 7 bases short, with 12 bases between. Germline V gene lookup returns CDR1 ENHRY and CDR2 SYGVKD. CDR3: CAISPGGHNEQFF. In DNA form, the CDR3 reads TGTGCCATCAGTCCGGGGGGACATAATGAGCAGTTCTTC.

The chain couples TRBV27 to TRBJ1-4; TRBD1 agrees at 7 bases. The CDR3 runs to 13 residues. From germline, CDR1 is MNHEY and CDR2 SMNVEV (reference sequence). Germline trimming cut 2 bases from V and 8 bases from J; bases unmatched to any gene: 2. The CDR3, as DNA: TGTGCCAGCAGTTTAACAGGGGAAGAAAAACTGTTTTTT. Its translation: CASSLTGEEKLFF. Variable domain in full (rest from reference TRBV27 and TRBJ1-4): EAQVTQNPRYLITVTGKKLTVTCSQNMNHEYMSWYRQDPGLGLRQIYYSMNVEVTDKGDVPEGYKVSRKEKRNFPLILESPSPNQTSLYFCASSLTGEEKLFFGSGTQLSVL.

The rearrangement links TRBV28 to TRBJ1-2; TRBD1 matches 9 bases. The CDR3 has 14 residues. V shed 6 bases and J 7 bases; nucleotides not matched to a gene: 9. Germline lookup yields CDR1 MDHEN and CDR2 SYDVKM. CDR3 DNA sequence: TGTGCCAGCAGAACCCCGGGACAGGGTCTTGGCTACACCTTC. Protein product: CASRTPGQGLGYTF.

This chain connects TRBV2 to TRBJ2-5, with 7 bases that match TRBD2. The CDR3 is made up of 13 amino acids. The germline V gene has CDR1 SNHLY and CDR2 FYNNEI. V shed 8 bases and J 1 base; nucleotides not matched to a gene: 4. The CDR3 DNA reads as TGTGCCAGCGCCGGACTAGTCCAAGAGACCCAGTACTTC. This translates into CASAGLVQETQYF.

The CDR3 region is CASSLDTVSGNTIYF. The CDR3, as DNA: TGCGCCAGCAGCTTGGATACAGTCTCTGGAAACACCATATATTTT. The chain carries TRBV5-1 and TRBJ1-3, with D unclear. CDR1 and CDR2 (germline): SGHRS, YFSETQ. Trimming cost V 0 bases and J 0 bases, with 7 bases left between them. The CDR3 is 15 residues long.

This chain connects TRBV12-3 or TRBV12-4 to TRBJ1-2, with 9 bases lining up with TRBD1. The V segment lost 7 bases and the J segment 5 bases; nucleotides outside the gene matches: 5. There are 13 residues in the CDR3. CDR3: CASTPDRGYGYTF. CDR3 sequence (DNA): TGTGCCAGCACCCCGGACAGGGGTTATGGCTACACCTTC.